The 9 T cell receptor beta chains given below trace back to one sample, sequenced in a study of shared clonotypes between healthy human individuals. Sequencing used immunoSEQ multiplex PCR; TCRdb keeps in-frame clones, though not all of them. The sample carries roughly 1,000,000 clones, roughly 74% recorded once. The sample consisted of memory CD4+ T cells from PBMCs. Subset meaning: CD45RA-negative fraction. The receptors come from a man aged 18 to 30 in good health. Some clones in this sample may be carry-over from other donors' samples.

V is TRBV9 and J is TRBJ2-2; TRBD2 agrees at 9 bases. CDR3 length equals 17 residues. J was trimmed by 4 bases and V by 3 bases; bases with no gene match: 10. CDR1 is SGDLS and CDR2 is YYNGEE in the germline V gene. The CDR3 reads CASSGDIAGAGTGELFF. The CDR3 bases are TGTGCCAGCAGCGGGGATATAGCGGGAGCGGGCACCGGGGAGCTGTTTTTT.

This clone was observed a few times. The V call is TRBV7-2, the J call TRBJ2-1; D remains ambiguous. CDR3 length equals 13 residues. V was cut by 5 bases and J by 4 bases, with 9 bases left in between. Germline assignment: CDR1 SGHTA and CDR2 FQGNSA. CDR3 sequence (DNA): TGTGCCAGCAGCGTTGCTCGTTACAATGAGCAGTTCTTC. This sequence encodes CASSVARYNEQFF. The whole variable domain, remainder taken from reference TRBV7-2 and TRBJ2-1, is GAGVSQSPSNKVTEKGKDVELRCDPISGHTALYWYRQSLGQGLEFLIYFQGNSAPDKSGLPSDRFSAERTGGSVSTLTIQRTQQEDSAVYLCASSVARYNEQFFGPGTRLTVL.

This rearrangement joins TRBV5-1 to TRBJ2-5; 7 bases align to TRBD1. After removal of 4 bases from V and 8 bases from J, the junction contained 14 bases not matched to a gene. The V gene's germline CDR1 is SGHRS and CDR2 YFSETQ. The CDR3 length is 15 residues. CDR3 DNA: TGCGCCAGCAGCCCCGACAGGGTTGGCGGTCTAACCCAGTACTTC. It encodes CASSPDRVGGLTQYF. The whole variable domain, remainder taken from reference TRBV5-1 and TRBJ2-5, is KAGVTQTPRYLIKTRGQQVTLSCSPISGHRSVSWYQQTPGQGLQFLFEYFSETQRNKGNFPGRFSGRQFSNSRSEMNVSTLELGDSALYLCASSPDRVGGLTQYFGPGTRLLVL.

This rearrangement joins TRBV5-1 to TRBJ1-2, with 9 bases matching TRBD1. With V trimmed by 0 bases and J by 2 bases, 2 bases remained unmatched. Germline V gene sequence: CDR1 SGHRS, CDR2 YFSETQ. CDR3 length: 15 residues. The CDR3 loop reads CASSLDRGQNYGYTF. In DNA, the CDR3 is TGCGCCAGCAGCTTGGACAGGGGGCAAAACTATGGCTACACCTTC.

The chain has TRBV11-2 and TRBJ1-2, with TRBD1 as a possible D gene (5 bases). This CDR3 is built from 14 residues. Trimming pared 0 bases from V and 5 bases from J, leaving 10 bases between. In germline, CDR1 is SGHAT, CDR2 FQNNGV. The CDR3: CASSLEGQSYGYTF. CDR3 nucleotides: TGTGCCAGCAGCTTAGAGGGGCAGTCGTATGGCTACACCTTC.

The rearrangement uses TRBV7-2 and TRBJ2-1; perhaps TRBD2 as D (6 bases). Trimming stripped 5 bases from V and 0 bases from J, with 14 bases between. CDR3 length equals 16 residues. Per the germline V gene, CDR1 is SGHTA and CDR2 is FQGNSA. The CDR3 loop is CASSGLLAYSYNEQFF. The CDR3 DNA is TGTGCCAGCAGCGGACTCCTAGCGTACTCCTACAATGAGCAGTTCTTC.

The chain recombines TRBV4-1 with TRBJ2-1, with 8 nucleotides matching TRBD2. The CDR3 loop spans 15 amino acids. V gave up 4 bases and J gave up 6 bases; unmatched junction bases: 8. Germline V gene data show CDR1 as MGHRA and CDR2 as YSYEKL. The CDR3 region has the DNA TGCGCCAGCAGCCGAACGGTACTAGCGGTCAATGAGCAGTTCTTC. Its protein product is CASSRTVLAVNEQFF.

The J gene is TRBJ2-2, the V gene TRBV2, with D possibly being TRBD1 (6 bases). The CDR3 extends over 16 amino acids. Trimming stripped 5 bases from V and 0 bases from J, with 13 bases between. Germline V gene data show CDR1 as SNHLY and CDR2 as FYNNEI. As DNA, the CDR3 is TGTGCCAGCAGTTCGCAGGGGTCCGCGAACACCGGGGAGCTGTTTTTT. Protein sequence: CASSSQGSANTGELFF.

As concerns this clone: The sample holds other DNA sequences that translate to the same CDR3. This sequence joins TRBV29-1 and TRBJ1-1; TRBD1 might be the D (5 bases). CDR1 and CDR2 (germline): SQVTM, ANQGSEA. V shed 4 bases and J shed 1 base, with 10 bases lying between them. The CDR3 covers 13 residues. CDR3 nucleotides: TGCAGCGTTGGCGTGGGGGGGAACACTGAAGCTTTCTTT. Encoded protein: CSVGVGGNTEAFF.